This note documents a single TCR beta chain sequence. The target antigen is unknown. The entry originates in a study of CD8+ T cells in alopecia areata. Alopecia areata patients provided lesional scalp punch biopsies and peripheral blood, both collected for the study. Separation by sorting yielded CD4+ and CD8+ T cells from PBMCs. The ends were cut back, 6 bases at V and 5 bases at J, with 18 bases in the middle. Germline lookup yields CDR1 SGHRS and CDR2 YFSETQ. There are 15 residues in the CDR3. In each case, RNA was isolated and then reverse transcribed into cDNA as the sequencing template. Libraries were prepared by immunoSEQ multiplex PCR; TCRdb keeps only in-frame clonotypes and omits some of them. In the table there are some 130,000 clones, almost 50% of which are singletons. Findings and caveats of the study: Alphabeta T cells residing in normal skin are also sequenced in scalp samples. In lesional scalp, particularly from alopecia totalis/universalis, clonality was higher than in normal scalp.

The chain employs TRBV5-1 and TRBJ2-1; D may be TRBD1 or TRBD2 (6 bases each). The source was CD8+ T cells sorted from blood, collected at week 0. The source of this sequence is a human donor with alopecia areata. The CDR3 DNA is TGCGCCAGCAACTTCCGGGGGCCTTCCGACAATGAGCAGTTCTTC. This sequence encodes CASNFRGPSDNEQFF.